One sample yielded the 21 T cell receptor beta chains listed below, sequenced in a study of shared clonotypes between healthy human individuals. The naive CD8 population came from CD45RO-negative cells selected for CCR7, without terminally differentiated effector memory CD45RA+ cells. Sequencing used immunoSEQ multiplex PCR; TCRdb keeps in-frame clones, though not all of them. Among 2 million to 2.5 million clones, about 94% were seen once, and the ten largest hold roughly 1.1%. Material for sequencing was naive CD8+ T cells sorted from blood. Receptors originate from a man younger than 35 in good health.

The table lists this clone with a count of one. V is TRBV10-2 and J is TRBJ2-6; D uncertain. Looked up from germline, CDR1 is WSHSY and CDR2 is SAAADI. CDR3 size: 15 residues. V dropped 8 bases and J dropped 0 bases, with 11 bases sitting between them. CDR3 sequence: CASGHGLSGANVLTF. The CDR3 DNA follows: TGCGCCAGCGGGCACGGCCTCTCTGGGGCCAACGTCCTGACTTTC.

Comment on this clone: The same CDR3 also results from other DNA sequences found in this sample. V and J are TRBV6-5 and TRBJ2-7; TRBD1 is a possible D gene (6 bases). V lost 5 bases, J lost 2 bases, and 10 bases lay in between. Germline loops: CDR1 MNHEY, CDR2 SVGAGI. The CDR3 sequence is 13 residues long. The CDR3 loop reads CASSPRGAYEQYF. The CDR3 DNA sequence: TGTGCCAGCAGTCCCAGGGGTGCCTACGAGCAGTACTTC.

This chain links TRBV2 with TRBJ1-4; D ambiguous. CDR3 length: 13 amino acids. In germline, CDR1 is SNHLY, CDR2 FYNNEI. V shed 10 bases and J shed 3 bases, with 12 bases lying between them. CDR3 in DNA: TGTGCCATCACCAAACCACCTAATGAAAAACTGTTTTTT. Translating gives CAITKPPNEKLFF.

The chain carries TRBV7-9 and TRBJ2-5; TRBD1 aligns across 10 bases. CDR1 and CDR2 from the germline V gene are SEHNR and FQNEAQ (reference sequence). Unmatched junction bases numbered 2, after V lost 5 bases and J lost 2 bases. The CDR3 length is 14 residues. This CDR3 is CASSPDRGQETQYF. The CDR3 DNA sequence: TGTGCCAGCAGCCCGGACAGGGGGCAAGAGACCCAGTACTTC.

The V and J genes are TRBV10-2 and TRBJ1-6; unclear D gene. CDR1 and CDR2 (germline): WSHSY, SAAADI. With 0 bases removed from V and 3 bases from J, the gap between germline ends came to 6 bases. The CDR3 runs 15 residues. The CDR3 nucleotides read TGCGCCAGCAGTGAGTCGAGGGTCTATAATTCACCCCTCCACTTT. As protein: CASSESRVYNSPLHF.

V is TRBV7-2 and J is TRBJ2-7, with 7 positions matching TRBD1. Trimming took 0 bases from V and 3 from J; bases not matched to a gene: 11. The germline CDR1 and CDR2 sequences are SGHTA and FQGNSA. CDR3 length: 17 residues. This CDR3 is CASSLALRGQRIYEQYF. CDR3 nucleotides: TGTGCCAGCAGCTTAGCGTTAAGGGGACAGAGGATCTACGAGCAGTACTTC.

The chain joins TRBV4-3 to TRBJ2-7, with a possible D match to TRBD2 (6 bases). CDR1 and CDR2 from the germline V gene are LGHNA and YSLEER. The CDR3 covers 15 residues. The V gene lost 4 bases and the J gene lost 3 bases, with 16 bases spanning the gap. The CDR3 region has the DNA TGCGCCAGCAGCCTCCCCACCCGGGGGAACTACGAGCAGTACTTC. Translation: CASSLPTRGNYEQYF.

The V call is TRBV11-2, the J call TRBJ2-7; D is unresolved. Trimming left V 1 base short and J 6 bases short, with 16 bases between. Germline V lookup: CDR1 SGHAT, CDR2 FQNNGV. The CDR3 sequence is 15 residues long. In DNA form, the CDR3 reads TGTGCCAGCAGCTTAGGACTCGGGCCCCTCAGCGAGCAGTACTTC. Translated: CASSLGLGPLSEQYF.

This clone was detected only a few times. The gene calls are TRBV19 and TRBJ1-6; possibly TRBD1 for D (5 bases). The V end lost 3 bases, the J end lost 10 bases, and 13 bases lay between the germline ends. The germline CDR1 and CDR2 sequences are LNHDA and SQIVND (reference sequence). The CDR3 spans 14 residues. Here the CDR3 reads CASSIPGLGSPLHF. CDR3 DNA sequence: TGTGCCAGTAGTATCCCAGGGCTCGGCTCACCCCTCCACTTT.

About this clone itself: Other DNA sequences in this sample translate to the same CDR3. The chain has TRBV5-4 and TRBJ2-3; unclear D gene. V shed 4 bases and J shed 2 bases, with 8 bases lying between them. Germline CDR1 SGHNT, CDR2 YYREEE (reference sequence). The CDR3 is 13 amino acids. The CDR3 DNA sequence: TGTGCCAGCAGCCCCGGCAACACAGATACGCAGTATTTT. This encodes CASSPGNTDTQYF.

The rearrangement joins TRBV9 to TRBJ2-2, with D perhaps matching TRBD2 (6 bases). From germline, CDR1 is SGDLS and CDR2 YYNGEE. CDR3 length equals 17 residues. Trimming took off 0 bases at V and 4 bases at J, with 16 bases between the two ends. The CDR3 DNA reads TGTGCCAGCAGCGTAGAGGGACTCCCGACGGGCACCGGGGAGCTGTTTTTT. It translates to CASSVEGLPTGTGELFF. The whole variable domain, filled in from reference TRBV9 and TRBJ2-2, reads DSGVTQTPKHLITATGQRVTLRCSPRSGDLSVYWYQQSLDQGLQFLIQYYNGEERAKGNILERFSAQQFPDLHSELNLSSLELGDSALYFCASSVEGLPTGTGELFFGEGSRLTVL.

The rearrangement links TRBV7-2 to TRBJ2-1, with 15 bases aligning to TRBD2. Germline V gene sequence: CDR1 SGHTA, CDR2 FQGNSA. The junction had 16 bases not matched to a gene; V was cut back by 1 base and J by 12 bases. The CDR3 contains 19 residues. The CDR3 sequence is CASSLVLILGLAGGPGQFF. CDR3 bases: TGTGCCAGCAGCTTAGTTCTGATCCTAGGACTAGCGGGAGGGCCTGGGCAGTTCTTC.

With regard to this clone: Other DNA sequences in this sample translate to the same CDR3. The CDR3, as DNA: TGTGCCAGTAGTATACTGAACACTGAAGCTTTCTTT. This sequence encodes CASSILNTEAFF. The chain uses TRBV19 and TRBJ1-1; D gene ambiguous. CDR1 LNHDA and CDR2 SQIVND come from the germline V gene (reference sequence). V gave up 2 bases and J gave up 0 bases, with 1 base separating them. The CDR3 length is 12 residues.

This clone was seen a single time. The same CDR3 arises from other DNA sequences in this sample as well. V usage is TRBV6-5 and J usage is TRBJ2-5, with TRBD2 as a possible D gene (5 bases). There are 11 residues in the CDR3. Deletions cut 4 bases from V and 5 bases from J, with 5 bases between. The germline gives CDR1 MNHEY, CDR2 SVGAGI. The CDR3 loop reads CASSSGETQYF. The CDR3 nucleotides read TGTGCCAGCAGTTCGGGGGAGACCCAGTACTTC.

About this clone: The same CDR3 also results from other DNA sequences found in this sample. The J gene is TRBJ2-3, the V gene TRBV27; 11 bases align to TRBD2. The CDR3 runs to 15 residues. Trimming at V came to 3 bases and at J to 5 bases, leaving 4 bases not matched to a gene. Germline CDR1 is MNHEY and CDR2 is SMNVEV (reference sequence). In DNA form, the CDR3 reads TGTGCCAGCAGTTTTAGCGGGGGGGCGGTAGATACGCAGTATTTT. The encoded protein is CASSFSGGAVDTQYF.

V is TRBV7-9 and J is TRBJ1-5; D call uncertain. Trimming left V 2 bases short and J 3 bases short, with 8 bases between. Germline V CDR1 and CDR2: SEHNR, FQNEAQ (reference sequence). The CDR3 runs 14 residues. CDR3 nucleotide sequence: TGTGCCAGCAGCTTAAGTGACTTCAATCAGCCCCAGCATTTT. Translation gives CASSLSDFNQPQHF.

The V call is TRBV9, the J call TRBJ1-3, with no clear D. The V end was cut by 4 bases, the J end by 0 bases, with 11 bases between. Germline V gene data show CDR1 as SGDLS and CDR2 as YYNGEE. This CDR3 is built from 15 residues. The CDR3 loop is CASSPSSASGNTIYF. CDR3 bases: TGTGCCAGCAGCCCTTCTTCGGCCTCTGGAAACACCATATATTTT.

The chain carries TRBV9 and TRBJ1-2; D is ambiguous. The germline V and J ends were trimmed by 4 bases and 2 bases, with 9 bases remaining between them. Germline V gives CDR1 SGDLS, CDR2 YYNGEE. CDR3 length: 13 amino acids. CDR3 sequence (DNA): TGTGCCAGCAGCCCTCTCGGGAACTATGGCTACACCTTC. Amino acid sequence: CASSPLGNYGYTF.

V usage is TRBV30 and J usage is TRBJ1-1, with D tentatively TRBD1 (5 bases). Germline CDR1 GTSNPN, CDR2 SVGIG (reference sequence). Trimming left V 0 bases short and J 6 bases short, with 17 bases between. The CDR3 is made up of 15 amino acids. The CDR3 DNA sequence: TGTGCCTGGAGTGTACTCATGGGGCTGGAGGCTGAAGCTTTCTTT. Its protein product is CAWSVLMGLEAEAFF.

The chain joins TRBV13 to TRBJ1-6, with D perhaps matching TRBD1 (5 bases). This CDR3 region has 15 residues. The V end lost 4 bases, the J end lost 7 bases, and 14 bases lay between the germline ends. Looked up from germline, CDR1 is PRHDT and CDR2 is FYEKMQ (reference sequence). In DNA form, the CDR3 reads TGTGCCAGCAGCTCCCGGGTCCAGGGCAATTCACCCCTCCACTTT. This codes for CASSSRVQGNSPLHF.

The chain carries TRBV19 and TRBJ2-3; D might be TRBD1 (6 bases). V was trimmed by 4 bases and J by 4 bases, leaving 15 bases between them. The CDR3 extends over 15 amino acids. Germline CDR1 reads LNHDA; CDR2 reads SQIVND (reference sequence). Here the CDR3 DNA reads TGTGCCAGTAGTACTACCCCGGGACATCCAGATACGCAGTATTTT. It yields the protein CASSTTPGHPDTQYF.